These 20 T cell receptor beta chains came from one sample sequenced in a study of naive and memory T cell subsets. A UMI-containing oligonucleotide was joined by 3' ligation to the TCR cDNA template. Amplification of ligated cDNA took four PCR rounds with SP2 and nested alpha and beta constant primers. A single record per CDR3 protein comes from TCRdb applying MiXCR to the 5' RACE reads. This sample has approximately 32,000 distinct CDR3 sequences, with around 17% found just once. These TCRs come from a female donor in good health.

The chain employs TRBV9 and TRBJ2-5; 9 nucleotides align to TRBD1. This CDR3 contains 15 residues. Germline V gene lookup returns CDR1 SGDLS and CDR2 YYNGEE. V gave up 0 bases and J gave up 5 bases; unmatched junction bases: 5. The CDR3 DNA is TGTGCCAGCAGCGTAGGGGGGACAGGGTCGGAGACCCAGTACTTC. Translation gives CASSVGGTGSETQYF.

By share of the sample, this clonotype is medium-sized. The chain joins TRBV29-1 to TRBJ2-5, with TRBD1 matching over 8 bases. J lost 2 bases, V lost 4 bases, and 6 bases had no gene match. The length of the CDR3 is 14 residues. Germline loops: CDR1 SQVTM, CDR2 ANQGSEA. The CDR3 protein is CSVVRQGRQETQYF. DNA for the CDR3: TGCAGCGTTGTAAGACAGGGGCGGCAAGAGACCCAGTACTTC.

The chain carries TRBV25-1 and TRBJ2-7; 9 bases map to TRBD1. The CDR3 length is 18 residues. V dropped 6 bases and J dropped 0; count of bases not matched to a gene: 15. Germline-derived CDR1 and CDR2 are MGHDK and SYGVNS. The CDR3 protein is CASSPNRIGTGSSYEQYF. In DNA, the CDR3 is TGTGCCAGCAGCCCCAATCGTATCGGGACAGGGTCCTCCTACGAGCAGTACTTC.

This clonotype was detected a few times. The rearrangement links TRBV12-5 to TRBJ1-1, with D unclear. The CDR3 is 14 residues long. Trimming took 6 bases from V and 0 from J, leaving 11 bases between them. Germline V gives CDR1 LGHNT, CDR2 FRNRAP. As DNA, the CDR3 is TGTGCTAGTGGAATGGGGTACATGAACACTGAAGCTTTCTTT. Translated, it gives CASGMGYMNTEAFF.

The table lists this clonotype with many counts. This chain joins TRBV7-2 and TRBJ2-1; D is perhaps TRBD2 (5 bases). The CDR3 loop spans 12 amino acids. The germline CDR1 and CDR2 sequences are SGHTA and FQGNSA. V dropped 10 bases and J dropped 3 bases, with 10 bases sitting between them. In DNA form, the CDR3 reads TGTGCCACACGGGATCTCTACAATGAGCAGTTCTTC. This gives the protein CATRDLYNEQFF.

In this sample, this clonotype turned up a few times. V is TRBV20-1 and J is TRBJ1-5, with TRBD1 as a possible D gene (5 bases). CDR1 and CDR2 (germline): DFQATT, SNEGSKA (reference sequence). This CDR3 region has 15 residues. V lost 6 bases and J 0 bases, leaving 15 bases between the germline ends. CDR3 sequence reads: CSAYAQGYSNQPQHF. The CDR3 nucleotides are TGCAGTGCCTACGCCCAGGGATATAGCAATCAGCCCCAGCATTTT.

This clonotype came up many times. The V and J genes are TRBV20-1 and TRBJ1-2; 8 bases are shared with TRBD1. CDR3 length: 11 residues. From germline, CDR1 is DFQATT and CDR2 SNEGSKA (reference sequence). CDR3 protein: CRAGGSWGYTF. In DNA form, the CDR3 reads TGCAGGGCAGGGGGCAGTTGGGGCTACACCTTC.

V usage is TRBV12-3 or TRBV12-4 and J usage is TRBJ1-1, with 8 bases lining up with TRBD1. The CDR3 spans 15 residues. Trimming removed 6 bases from V and 0 bases from J; junction bases left unmatched: 6. The CDR3 DNA reads TGTGCCAGCAGGAAGGGACAGGAGGTGAACACTGAAGCTTTCTTT. Protein sequence: CASRKGQEVNTEAFF.

This clonotype came up a few times. The chain carries TRBV6-1 and TRBJ2-7, with TRBD2 identical over 13 bases. The V gene end was trimmed by 10 bases and the J gene end by 7 bases; junction bases not matched to a gene: 13. CDR3 length: 15 amino acids. Germline V lookup: CDR1 MNHNS, CDR2 SASEGT. CDR3 protein: CATRPEGLAGVEQYF. Written as DNA, the CDR3 is TGTGCCACCAGACCGGAAGGACTAGCGGGAGTAGAGCAGTACTTC.

This clonotype was seen a few times. CDR3 region: CASSPGRGGGSPLHF. CDR3 sequence (DNA): TGCGCCAGCAGCCCCGGAAGAGGCGGAGGTTCACCCCTCCACTTT. The rearrangement uses TRBV5-1 and TRBJ1-6; D call uncertain. V gave up 4 bases and J gave up 9 bases, with 17 bases separating them. This CDR3 contains 15 residues. The germline V gene encodes CDR1 SGHRS and CDR2 YFSETQ.

This clonotype was detected only a few times. The chain couples TRBV11-2 to TRBJ1-2; possibly TRBD1 for D (6 bases). Trimming cost V 0 bases and J 4 bases, with 12 bases left between them. The CDR3 runs 15 residues. The germline V gene encodes CDR1 SGHAT and CDR2 FQNNGV. The CDR3 reads CASSLEPDRTYGYTF. CDR3 in DNA: TGTGCCAGCAGCTTAGAACCGGACAGAACCTATGGCTACACCTTC.

This clonotype was found many times. The chain couples TRBV7-2 to TRBJ1-2; D unclear. Germline-derived CDR1 and CDR2 are SGHTA and FQGNSA. This CDR3 comprises 14 residues. Trimming stripped 5 bases from V and 8 bases from J, with 18 bases between. The CDR3 DNA reads TGTGCCAGCAGCCCTGGTGGAGCCTTGCAGGGCTACACCTTC. This sequence encodes CASSPGGALQGYTF.

This clonotype was observed at least ten times. The gene calls are TRBV29-1 and TRBJ2-7, with 7 bases aligning to TRBD1. Germline CDR1 is SQVTM and CDR2 is ANQGSEA. The CDR3 loop spans 14 amino acids. The J segment lost 3 bases and the V segment lost 4 bases, leaving 9 bases of the junction unmatched. The CDR3 DNA is TGCAGCGTTGCCCCAGGGACAGATCTCTACGAGCAGTACTTC. As protein: CSVAPGTDLYEQYF.

This clonotype has a handful of counts. The CDR3 reads CASRRESYEQYF. CDR3 DNA: TGTGCCAGCAGAAGGGAGTCCTACGAGCAGTACTTC. The V gene is TRBV6-1, the J gene TRBJ2-7; possibly TRBD2 for D (5 bases). The CDR3 is 12 amino acids. CDR1 is MNHNS and CDR2 is SASEGT in the germline V gene. The V end was cut by 6 bases, the J end by 1 base, with 7 bases between.

This clonotype has only one observation. The chain employs TRBV6-2 or TRBV6-3 and TRBJ2-4; tentatively, D is TRBD2 (5 bases). The CDR3 runs 19 residues. Germline-derived CDR1 and CDR2 are MNHEY and SVGEGT. With 0 bases removed from V and 1 base from J, the gap between germline ends came to 19 bases. For the CDR3, the DNA is TGTGCCAGCAGTTACTCGAGGGTCGGAGGAGTTGGGGCCAAAAACATTCAGTACTTC. It codes for CASSYSRVGGVGAKNIQYF.

This clonotype has at least ten counts. This sequence joins TRBV6-5 and TRBJ1-1; TRBD1 might be the D (6 bases). In germline, CDR1 is MNHEY, CDR2 SVGAGI. The CDR3 sequence is 15 residues long. Between the trimmed V and J ends, which lost 6 bases and 3 bases, there was a span of 17 bases. The DNA of the CDR3 is TGTGCCAGCAGGGAGACCGGGACAACTCACACTGAAGCTTTCTTT. Translated: CASRETGTTHTEAFF.

Within the sample, this clonotype is medium-sized (0.01 to 0.1%). The V call is TRBV4-1, the J call TRBJ2-1; D assignment may be TRBD1 or TRBD2 (6 bases each). Germline-derived CDR1 and CDR2 are MGHRA and YSYEKL. The CDR3 runs 16 residues. The ends were cut back, 1 base at V and 2 bases at J, with 12 bases in the middle. DNA of the CDR3: TGCGCCAGCAGCCAAGTTTCTGGGGGGCCCTACAATGAGCAGTTCTTC. This codes for CASSQVSGGPYNEQFF.

This clonotype ranks as medium-sized. J is TRBJ2-3 and V is TRBV25-1, with D perhaps being TRBD1 or TRBD2 (6 bases each). This CDR3 comprises 15 residues. Germline V gene sequence: CDR1 MGHDK, CDR2 SYGVNS. V was pared by 2 bases and J by 3 bases, with 12 bases between. CDR3: CASSEMSGATDTQYF. CDR3 in DNA: TGTGCCAGCAGTGAAATGTCGGGGGCTACAGATACGCAGTATTTT. Based on the CDR3 plus reference TRBV25-1 and TRBJ2-3, the full variable domain is EADIYQTPRYLVIGTGKKITLECSQTMGHDKMYWYQQDPGMELHLIHYSYGVNSTEKGDLSSESTVSRIRTEHFPLTLESARPSHTSQYLCASSEMSGATDTQYFGPGTRLTVL.

J is TRBJ2-5 and V is TRBV10-2; D possibly corresponds to TRBD2 (5 bases). The V and J ends lost 6 bases and 5 bases respectively, with 16 bases between them. The V gene's germline CDR1 is WSHSY and CDR2 SAAADI. This CDR3 is 14 amino acids long. CDR3 DNA sequence: TGCGCCAGCAGGGACTCCGGGCGTGGGGAGACCCAGTACTTC. This gives the protein CASRDSGRGETQYF.

The chain employs TRBV20-1 and TRBJ1-2; perhaps TRBD1 as D (6 bases). Germline-derived CDR1 and CDR2 are DFQATT and SNEGSKA (reference sequence). The CDR3 is made up of 12 amino acids. Trimming stripped 3 bases from V and 8 bases from J, with 13 bases between. This CDR3 is CSASPRGRGYTF. CDR3 bases: TGCAGTGCTAGTCCCAGGGGCCGGGGCTACACCTTC.